This T cell receptor beta chain was retrieved from a study of shared clonotypes between healthy human individuals (dated by TCRdb to the early 2020s). About the study as a whole: The cohort included three men and a couple of women between 18 and 49 years of age. To estimate repertoire size and how much clonotypes are shared between individuals, the study performed deep sequencing of blood TCR repertoires from roughly five healthy adults. To increase sequencing depth and limit assay-specific biases, different laboratories used diverse techniques to prepare libraries and sequence TCR repertoires. For each donor, three plates each were used for CD4 naive and CD4 memory, two plates were used for CD8 naive, and one plate was used for CD8 memory. Per donor, leukapheresis produced somewhere between about 0.94 and 9 billion PBMCs.

For this clone: The specificity of this receptor is unknown. Per-base qualities were not stored, and no clone one base away is much larger.

Relative to germline, V is 2 bases shorter and J is 3 bases shorter, with 17 bases between their ends. The germline V gene sets CDR1 to SGHRS and CDR2 to YFSETQ. Including the terminal cysteine and phenylalanine, the CDR3 comprises 16 residues. The read is trimmed to its CDR3 DNA, 48 bases read in frame from base 1. The donors were healthy, HIV-negative adults with no recently reported acute infections or vaccinations. Only Caucasian adults living in Nashville, Tennessee, USA were represented among the donors. CD4+ T cells were enriched through magnetic negative selection, after which naive cells were positively selected on CD45RA and the remaining negative fraction served as the memory subset. Blood was obtained by leukapheresis, after which PBMCs were separated by Ficoll-Histopaque density gradient centrifugation and cryopreserved in liquid nitrogen vapor phase. Analytical flow cytometry was used to check the purity and quantity of each magnetically sorted T cell population. Genomic DNA was isolated from every sorted fraction and measured by UV absorbance on a Nanodrop 2000c.

Using the deep immunoSEQ assay, TCR CDR3 regions were amplified from genomic DNA by multiplex PCR. Extracted genomic DNA from each cell subset was distributed evenly across all wells of several immunoSEQ 96-well plates, and each plate was treated as a replicate. For sorted subsets, around 200 ng genomic DNA, equal to about 30,000 T cell genomes, was loaded into each replicate PCR. Purified libraries were measured with a Qubit 3.0 fluorometer, size-checked on a Bioanalyzer 2100, and measured again with the KAPA Library Quantification kit. Every immunoSEQ 96-well plate was sequenced on a dedicated single-read 150-cycle Illumina NextSeq 550 flow cell. The authors' analysis ran thus. Because only junctional sequences without quality scores were contained in the immunoSEQ output, filtering matching that applied to full-length reads could not be performed. To assign V/J genes and CDR3, sequences were annotated using PyIR, a Python wrapper for IgBLAST v1.9, with IMGT germline references. Reads were removed for weak V/J assignments (E-value above 1e-6), missing CDR3, stop codons, out-of-frame junctions, or ambiguous translated residues. V3J clonotypes were defined as sequences sharing the same inferred V gene, J gene, and CDR3 amino acid sequence. Percentage overlap between repertoires was computed as shared unique clonotypes divided by the size of the smaller repertoire. RTK rarefaction, the Chao1 estimator, and Recon v2.1 estimates of unobserved clonotypes were used to assess repertoire richness. Generation probabilities were computed with OLGA for all TCRbeta clonotypes obtained by the gDNA method from a handful of donors. Held by TCRdb, this immuneACCESS table contains in-frame sequences only and omits some clones. Under half of the omission traces to an unresolved V gene where checked; the cause of the rest is unknown. V and J calls and clone size are as listed in that table; D and trimming were resolved from the DNA. Recorded for this sample are under 1,900,000 clones; 97% to 99% of them occurred a single time. 0.36% of the sample is taken by the ten largest.

General conclusions and limits of the study: Estimated clonotype richness was generally larger for naive than for memory subsets. Pairwise subsampling indicated that sequencing depth was expected to affect the degree of clonotype sharing among donors. When several donors were compared, the shared fraction of clonotypes was 5% to 6.5% for naive CD4, approximately 3.5% for naive CD8, more than 2% for memory CD4, and 0.3% to 0.5% for memory CD8. Sampling was restricted to blood, and TCR repertoires in tissue are likely to differ from TCR repertoires in blood. Compared with non-shared clonotypes, clonotypes shared by all four sorted-subset donors had higher generation probabilities. Because the study included only a small number of donors, the genetic and exposure-history diversity represented was limited. Incomplete sequencing was indicated by rarefaction of sorted-subset datasets, despite the large sequencing depth.

The receptor's source is a young man in good health. The sample comprised naive CD4+ T cells sorted from blood. Per the publication, the cell subset or site label means: CD45RA+ positively selected. The chain links TRBV5-1 with TRBJ1-1, with a tentative D gene TRBD1 over 6 matching bases. The sequenced DNA is TGCGCCAGCAGCTTCATGGCAGGGGAGGGTGACACTGAAGCTTTCTTT. This translates into CASSFMAGEGDTEAFF.